A selection of T cell receptor beta chains follows, all from one sample in a study of blood T cell repertoires in COVID-19. Only in-frame clones appear in the TCRdb table, and some are missing; sequencing was by immunoSEQ multiplex PCR. The table has around 89,000 clones, roughly 78% seen once. Sequencing was carried out using peripheral blood. These receptors all come from a woman older than 75 with acute or convalescent COVID-19. Each CDR3 is given with its conserved first and last residue.

J,V,CDR3
TRBJ2-1,TRBV4-1,CASGPAQRGVYNEQFF
TRBJ1-1,TRBV6-5,CASREWDSEAFF
TRBJ2-7,TRBV5-1,CASNSGTGRVEQYF
TRBJ2-7,TRBV6-5,CASRRGQGSYEQYF
TRBJ1-5,TRBV7-9,CASSPGTGDQPQHF
TRBJ2-1,TRBV6-1,CASSGFTSGATYNEQFF
TRBJ2-2,TRBV5-1,CASSWTDITTGELFF
TRBJ2-1,TRBV6-5,CASSSGSREYNEQFF
TRBJ1-2,TRBV7-9,CASSLEGVTPYGYTF
TRBJ1-5,TRBV7-9,CASSSLGLLNQPQHF
TRBJ1-2,TRBV5-1,CASSLGTGADGYTF
TRBJ2-1,TRBV28,CASSQNYNEQFF
TRBJ1-4,TRBV19,CASRGQGEVEKLFF
TRBJ1-6,TRBV3-1/TRBV3-2,CASSQDFNNSPLHF
TRBJ1-3,TRBV4-1,CASSLQDRLSGNTIYF
TRBJ1-3,TRBV2,CASSRTGSGNTIYF
TRBJ2-2,TRBV18,CASSPWSGGELFF
TRBJ1-5,TRBV10-3,CAISDPRGGPQHF
TRBJ1-1,TRBV6-6,CASLDRGWNTEAFF
TRBJ2-5,TRBV12-5,CASGLELGAAETQYF
TRBJ1-3,TRBV3-1/TRBV3-2,CASRLTGDSGNTIYF
TRBJ2-3,TRBV19,CASSMLATGSTDTQYF
TRBJ2-7,TRBV29-1,CSVEVAGISYEQYF
TRBJ1-1,TRBV9,CASSVTGGDTEAFF
TRBJ1-4,TRBV16,CASSRRQGALTTNEKLFF
TRBJ1-3,TRBV6-2/TRBV6-3,CASSGTDSGNTIYF
TRBJ1-1,TRBV6-6,CASSSTVFAEAFF
TRBJ2-7,TRBV11-3,CASSLGSGDYEQYF
TRBJ2-3,TRBV9,CASSVEQGRTDTQYF
TRBJ1-2,TRBV9,CASSPGGRGYTF
TRBJ2-3,TRBV3-1/TRBV3-2,CASSQDPLAGGRDTQYF
TRBJ1-2,TRBV28,CASSFQDRGYGYTF
TRBJ1-2,TRBV7-9,CASSLPTRGAGYTF
TRBJ1-2,TRBV20-1,CSATYLEGVF
TRBJ1-2,TRBV6-5,CASSPDSLANTF
TRBJ2-1,TRBV3-1/TRBV3-2,CASSQVGPNEQFF
TRBJ2-5,TRBV2,CASSPDSQETQYF
TRBJ2-4,TRBV3-1/TRBV3-2,CASSQYDGGRNIQYF
TRBJ1-2,TRBV3-1/TRBV3-2,CASSQDSAITDGGYTF
TRBJ1-6,TRBV27,CASSLTGLRRPLHF
TRBJ2-4,TRBV5-1,CASSLEGQLLAKNIQYF